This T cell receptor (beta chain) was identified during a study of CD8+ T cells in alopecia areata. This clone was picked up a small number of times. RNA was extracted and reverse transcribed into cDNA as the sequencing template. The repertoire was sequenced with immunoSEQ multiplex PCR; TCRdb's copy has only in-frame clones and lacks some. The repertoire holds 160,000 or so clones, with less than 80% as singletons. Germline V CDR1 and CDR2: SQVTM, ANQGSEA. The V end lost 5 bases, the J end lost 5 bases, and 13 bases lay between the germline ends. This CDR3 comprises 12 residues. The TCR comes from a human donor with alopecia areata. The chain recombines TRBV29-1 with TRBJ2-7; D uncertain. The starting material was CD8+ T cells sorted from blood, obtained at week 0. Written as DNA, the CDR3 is TGCAGCGTTTACGGGTCGACCGACGAGCAGTACTTC. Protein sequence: CSVYGSTDEQYF.